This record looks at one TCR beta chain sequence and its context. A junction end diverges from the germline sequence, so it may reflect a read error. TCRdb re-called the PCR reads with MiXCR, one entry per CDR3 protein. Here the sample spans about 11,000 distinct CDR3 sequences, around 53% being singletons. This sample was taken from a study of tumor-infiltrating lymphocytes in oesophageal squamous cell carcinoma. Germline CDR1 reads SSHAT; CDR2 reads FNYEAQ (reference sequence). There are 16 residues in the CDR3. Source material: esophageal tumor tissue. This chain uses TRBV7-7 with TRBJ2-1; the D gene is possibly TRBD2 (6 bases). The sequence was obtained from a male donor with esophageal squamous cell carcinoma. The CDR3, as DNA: TGTGCTAGCAGCTTAGAATCGGGGGAGCCCTACAATGAGCAGTTCTTC. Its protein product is CASSLESGEPYNEQFF.